The 19 T cell receptor beta chains below were found in one sample sequenced in a study of T-cell reconstitution after alpha-beta-depleted transplantation in children. A library of TCRbeta sequences, prepared with unique molecular identifiers, was generated. TCRdb used MiXCR to reprocess the PCR reads, holding one entry per CDR3 protein. The data show about 610,000 distinct CDR3 sequences, with 25% to 30% seen just once and about 35% held by the top ten. The sequencing used PBMCs, collected before TCRalphabeta/CD19-depleted stem cell transplant. These receptors all stem from a boy under three years old with Wiskott-Aldrich syndrome, due to receive a stem cell transplant.

The V call is TRBV5-1, the J call TRBJ2-7, with 9 bases that match TRBD2. V dropped 3 bases and J dropped 4; count of bases not matched to a gene: 8. The CDR3 length is 15 residues. Germline lookup yields CDR1 SGHRS and CDR2 YFSETQ. The CDR3 here is CASSSRLADDYEQYF. The CDR3 DNA reads TGCGCCAGCAGCTCCCGACTAGCGGACGATTACGAGCAGTACTTC.

The CDR3 region is CASSTGQGFGANVLTF. Written as DNA, the CDR3 is TGTGCCAGCAGCACGGGACAGGGGTTTGGGGCCAACGTCCTGACTTTC. This chain links TRBV12-3 or TRBV12-4 with TRBJ2-6, with TRBD1 identical over 10 bases. The length of the CDR3 is 16 residues. Trimming at V came to 6 bases and at J to 3 bases, leaving 5 bases not matched to a gene.

This clonotype has just a few counts. The J gene is TRBJ2-2, the V gene TRBV14; 8 nucleotides align to TRBD2. The CDR3 loop spans 15 amino acids. Unmatched junction bases numbered 3, after V lost 4 bases and J lost 2 bases. Per germline, CDR1 SGHDN and CDR2 FVKESK. CDR3 DNA: TGTGCCAGCAGCCGGACTAGCCTAAACACCGGGGAGCTGTTTTTT. Its protein product is CASSRTSLNTGELFF.

In its sample, this clonotype was seen many times. One end of the junction does not line up with germline, which may come from a read error. The rearrangement links TRBV5-1 to TRBJ2-5; D is possibly TRBD1 (5 bases). The germline V gene has CDR1 SGHRS and CDR2 YFSETQ. This CDR3 contains 13 residues. CDR3 bases: TGTGCCAGCAGCGCGACAGTCCAAGAGACCCAGTACTTC. Amino acids: CASSATVQETQYF.

This clonotype was counted a few times. The chain is built from TRBV12-3 or TRBV12-4 and TRBJ1-5, with TRBD1 identical over 10 bases. Unmatched junction bases numbered 5, after V lost 6 bases and J lost 6 bases. The CDR3 runs 14 residues. The CDR3 spells CASSQRTGGQPQHF. DNA of the CDR3: TGTGCCAGCAGCCAACGGACAGGGGGTCAGCCCCAGCATTTT.

This rearrangement joins TRBV4-1 to TRBJ2-5; 9 nucleotides match TRBD1. Germline V gives CDR1 MGHRA, CDR2 YSYEKL. V gave up 0 bases and J gave up 4 bases; unmatched junction bases: 6. The CDR3 extends over 16 amino acids. CDR3 DNA: TGCGCCAGCAGCCAAGAGAGAGGACAGGGGCCAGAGACCCAGTACTTC. This codes for CASSQERGQGPETQYF.

DNA for the CDR3: TGCGCCAGCAGCTTTACCTCGACTAGCGGGAACCACGAGCAGTACTTC. Residues: CASSFTSTSGNHEQYF. The chain employs TRBV5-1 and TRBJ2-7, with 11 positions matching TRBD2. The germline CDR1 and CDR2 sequences are SGHRS and YFSETQ. CDR3 length: 16 amino acids. The V segment lost 2 bases and the J segment 5 bases; nucleotides outside the gene matches: 9.

This clonotype showed up just a few times. The chain has TRBV5-5 and TRBJ1-2; D gene uncertain. Germline V gene lookup returns CDR1 SGHKS and CDR2 YYEKEE (reference sequence). The CDR3 covers 16 residues. Trimming took 4 bases from V and 6 from J, leaving 22 bases between them. The CDR3 bases are TGTGCCAGCAGCCTCGAAGTCTTAGAACTAGAACATGGCTACACCTTC. Translating gives CASSLEVLELEHGYTF. Full variable domain (outside the CDR3, taken from reference TRBV5-5 and TRBJ1-2): DAGVTQSPTHLIKTRGQQVTLRCSPISGHKSVSWYQQVLGQGPQFIFQYYEKEERGRGNFPDRFSARQFPNYSSELNVNALLLGDSALYLCASSLEVLELEHGYTFGSGTRLTVV.

The chain couples TRBV3-1 to TRBJ2-2; TRBD2 agrees at 10 bases. V shed 1 base and J 2 bases; nucleotides not matched to a gene: 4. Germline assignment: CDR1 LGHDT and CDR2 YNNKEL (reference sequence). This CDR3 has 17 amino acids. As DNA, the CDR3 is TGTGCCAGCAGCCAAGCTCTAGCGGGAGCCAACACCGGGGAGCTGTTTTTT. It translates to CASSQALAGANTGELFF.

A word on this clonotype: The junction departs from germline at one end; a sequencing error may be responsible. This chain links TRBV20-1 with TRBJ1-2, with 11 bases identical to TRBD1. Germline CDR1 and CDR2: DFQATT and SNEGSKA (reference sequence). CDR3 length: 13 residues. The CDR3 DNA sequence: TGCAGTGCTACGGGACAGGGGGACTATGGCTACATCTTC. Amino acid sequence: CSATGQGDYGYIF.

This clonotype was counted between two and nine times. The chain links TRBV5-1 to TRBJ2-3; possible D gene TRBD2, 5 bases. CDR1 and CDR2 (germline): SGHRS, YFSETQ. The V gene lost 2 bases and the J gene lost 0 bases, with 19 bases spanning the gap. The CDR3 length is 18 residues. For the CDR3, the DNA is TGCGCCAGCAGCTTTCGAGGGAGTAAGTCGGGGAGCACAGATACGCAGTATTTT. Its protein is CASSFRGSKSGSTDTQYF.

The rearrangement links TRBV10-2 to TRBJ1-2, with D maybe TRBD1 (5 bases). Germline CDR1 and CDR2: WSHSY and SAAADI. The CDR3 has 16 residues. With 3 bases removed from V and 5 bases from J, the gap between germline ends came to 19 bases. The CDR3 reads CASSDPVGGQGYGYTF. CDR3 DNA: TGCGCCAGCAGTGATCCCGTCGGTGGTCAGGGATATGGCTACACCTTC.

This clonotype has a single count. The V gene is TRBV7-2, the J gene TRBJ1-1; D is perhaps TRBD1 (5 bases). V lost 4 bases, J lost 0 bases, and 12 bases lay in between. Germline V lookup: CDR1 SGHTA, CDR2 FQGNSA. CDR3 length: 15 residues. The CDR3 region is CASSSGRTMNTEAFF. CDR3 DNA: TGTGCCAGCAGCTCGGGACGGACCATGAACACTGAAGCTTTCTTT.

The DNA for the CDR3 is TGCGCCAGCAGCATTGTCGGGACTAGCGGGAGAGATACGCAGTATTTT. It translates to CASSIVGTSGRDTQYF. The V and J genes are TRBV5-1 and TRBJ2-3; 14 bases line up with TRBD2. Germline-derived CDR1 and CDR2 are SGHRS and YFSETQ. This CDR3 region has 16 residues. V lost 4 bases to trimming and J lost 5 bases; unmatched junction nucleotides: 6.

The chain combines TRBV28 with TRBJ1-5; TRBD1 might be the D (6 bases). This CDR3 has 17 residues. Trimming pared 5 bases from V and 1 base from J, leaving 18 bases between. CDR1 is MDHEN and CDR2 is SYDVKM in the germline V gene. CDR3: CASSPTRGQGSNQPQHF. The CDR3 DNA follows: TGTGCCAGCAGTCCGACCAGGGGCCAGGGGAGCAATCAGCCCCAGCATTTT.

This chain connects TRBV5-1 to TRBJ2-2, with a tentative D call TRBD2 (6 bases). CDR1 and CDR2 (germline): SGHRS, YFSETQ. V was cut by 2 bases and J by 6 bases, with 11 bases left in between. The CDR3 contains 14 residues. The CDR3 region is CASSFGGTPGELFF. As DNA, the CDR3 is TGCGCCAGCAGCTTTGGAGGGACCCCCGGGGAGCTGTTTTTT.

This clonotype came up a few times. This chain uses TRBV20-1 with TRBJ2-1; 11 bases are a match to TRBD2. After removal of 0 bases from V and 6 bases from J, the junction contained 19 bases not matched to a gene. The CDR3 runs 20 residues. In germline, CDR1 is DFQATT, CDR2 SNEGSKA (reference sequence). CDR3 coding DNA: TGCAGTGCTAGAGATCCTGAGGGAAGTAGCGGGAGGGGGTTTGGCAATGAGCAGTTCTTC. This sequence encodes CSARDPEGSSGRGFGNEQFF.

This clonotype has only a few counts. The chain links TRBV27 to TRBJ2-2; a possible D gene is TRBD2 (6 bases). V was pared by 5 bases and J by 7 bases, with 17 bases between. CDR3 length: 15 residues. Germline V lookup: CDR1 MNHEY, CDR2 SMNVEV (reference sequence). The CDR3 bases are TGTGCCAGCAGTATCAGACTAGGAGTAGGCGGGGAGCTGTTTTTT. This sequence encodes CASSIRLGVGGELFF.

This clonotype was seen a handful of times. The chain employs TRBV12-3 or TRBV12-4 and TRBJ1-3; D uncertain. The germline V and J ends were trimmed by 6 bases and 0 bases, with 12 bases remaining between them. This CDR3 is built from 15 residues. The CDR3: CASSSRTSSGNTIYF. As DNA, the CDR3 is TGTGCCAGCAGCTCAAGGACTAGCTCTGGAAACACCATATATTTT.